What follows are 27 T cell receptor beta chains derived from one specimen sequenced in a study of T cells expressing NK-cell markers. From its re-call of the 5' RACE reads, TCRdb lists each CDR3 protein once, without DNA. The table lists a few hundred thousand distinct CDR3 sequences. The source material was blood T cells: a sorted CD56 or NKG2C T cell subset, CD4+ or CD8+ T cells, or bulk PBMC T cells (not recorded which). All receptors derive from a man aged 18-69 years in good health.

This chain connects TRBV19 to TRBJ2-7; lacking DNA, the TRBD2 call made by TCRdb goes unchecked. Germline V gene data show CDR1 as LNHDA and CDR2 as SQIVND (reference sequence). The CDR3 has 16 residues. CDR3 protein: CASSIRGQPRAYEQYF.

V is TRBV25-1 and J is TRBJ1-6. The CDR3 totals 17 residues. Per germline, CDR1 MGHDK and CDR2 SYGVNS. CDR3 protein: CASSDTGLTPYNSPLHF.

The CDR3 is CASSPRDRGSSGANVLTF. The rearrangement uses TRBV9 and TRBJ2-6; TCRdb designates TRBD1, a call that cannot be tested without DNA. The V gene's germline CDR1 is SGDLS and CDR2 YYNGEE. The CDR3 is made up of 18 amino acids.

This rearrangement joins TRBV6-1 to TRBJ1-2; TCRdb's D call, TRBD1, is unchecked because there is no DNA. There are 15 residues in the CDR3. CDR1 is MNHNS and CDR2 is SASEGT in the germline V gene. The CDR3 loop reads CASSARGVQSYGYTF.

CDR3 amino acids: CASSALAGGGADAQYF. This chain joins TRBV19 and TRBJ2-5; TCRdb proposes TRBD2, but this gene call is untestable without DNA. Germline values: CDR1 LNHDA, CDR2 SQIVND (reference sequence). This CDR3 has 16 residues.

V is TRBV10-3 and J is TRBJ2-2. The CDR3 extends over 14 amino acids. Germline-derived CDR1 and CDR2 are ENHRY and SYGVKD. CDR3 region: CAISGAESTGELFF.

The chain links TRBV6-2 or TRBV6-3 to TRBJ2-5; TCRdb's D call, TRBD2, is unchecked because there is no DNA. The germline gives CDR1 MNHEY, CDR2 SVGEGT. This CDR3 has 13 amino acids. The CDR3 is CASSYSIRARKYF.

This chain joins TRBV7-9 and TRBJ2-5; the TCRdb D gene call, TRBD1, has no DNA to confirm it. Germline V gene data show CDR1 as SEHNR and CDR2 as FQNEAQ (reference sequence). The CDR3 has 15 residues. CDR3 loop: CASSLWAGAEETQYF.

The rearrangement links TRBV18 to TRBJ2-2; checking the TCRdb D call of TRBD1 is not possible without DNA. This CDR3 comprises 16 residues. Germline V gene lookup returns CDR1 KGHSH and CDR2 LQKENI. The CDR3 sequence is CASSPPGSRDTGELFF.

The chain couples TRBV6-5 to TRBJ2-7. The CDR3 sequence is 16 residues long. Germline V lookup: CDR1 MNHEY, CDR2 SVGAGI. The CDR3 loop reads CASSYSSMSPYYEQYF.

The V gene is TRBV23-1, the J gene TRBJ1-5; no DNA is available, so the TRBD1 call from TCRdb remains unchecked. TRBV23-1 counts as an open reading frame of uncertain function. The CDR3 is made up of 18 amino acids. This CDR3 reads CVDTTGTGAPLSNQPQHF.

This chain joins TRBV7-9 and TRBJ1-2; without DNA, the TCRdb call of TRBD1 cannot be checked. The CDR3 extends over 15 amino acids. CDR1 is SEHNR, CDR2 FQNEAQ, per germline (reference sequence). CDR3 loop: CASSSTTTGGYGYTF.

CDR3 sequence: CASSARQNEKLFF. The J gene is TRBJ1-4, the V gene TRBV27; TCRdb selects TRBD1, and the lack of DNA leaves this call unchecked. This CDR3 comprises 13 residues. CDR1 MNHEY and CDR2 SMNVEV come from the germline V gene (reference sequence).

The V and J genes are TRBV11-2 and TRBJ2-7. The germline CDR1 and CDR2 sequences are SGHAT and FQNNGV. This CDR3 is built from 14 residues. CDR3 protein: CASSSQWGYYEQYF.

This chain uses TRBV2 with TRBJ2-2; TCRdb reports TRBD1, a call that lacks DNA to check it against. Germline CDR1 and CDR2: SNHLY and FYNNEI. CDR3 size: 16 residues. The CDR3 sequence is CASERNRGPNTGELFF.

The CDR3: CASSQMAGTSSYEQYF. The V and J genes are TRBV3-1 and TRBJ2-7; TCRdb outputs TRBD1, but without DNA this stays unchecked. CDR1 and CDR2 from the germline V gene are LGHDT and YNNKEL (reference sequence). CDR3 length: 16 amino acids.

This chain connects TRBV10-3 to TRBJ2-5. Looked up from germline, CDR1 is ENHRY and CDR2 is SYGVKD. The CDR3 totals 13 residues. CDR3 sequence reads: CAISEHTQETQYF.

The chain has TRBV3-1 and TRBJ2-7; with no DNA, the TCRdb D assignment of TRBD1 cannot be verified. The CDR3 is 15 amino acids. The germline V gene encodes CDR1 LGHDT and CDR2 YNNKEL (reference sequence). Here the CDR3 reads CASSPRKGATGEQYF.

V is TRBV28 and J is TRBJ2-5; TCRdb gives TRBD1 as the D gene, but with no DNA this cannot be confirmed. The CDR3 is 16 amino acids. CDR1 and CDR2 (germline): MDHEN, SYDVKM. This CDR3 reads CASTPRGTATSETQYF.

The rearrangement links TRBV20-1 to TRBJ1-1; lacking DNA, the TRBD1 call made by TCRdb goes unchecked. From germline, CDR1 is DFQATT and CDR2 SNEGSKA (reference sequence). The CDR3 has 15 amino acids. CDR3 sequence reads: CSARADRARGTEAFF.

V gene TRBV7-8 combines with J gene TRBJ2-7; the TCRdb call, TRBD2, lacks DNA for checking. The germline CDR1 and CDR2 sequences are SGHVS and FQNEAQ. The CDR3 loop spans 14 amino acids. The CDR3 spells CASSLRDQSGEQYF.

V gene TRBV19 combines with J gene TRBJ1-2; TCRdb's D call, TRBD1, is unchecked because there is no DNA. Per germline, CDR1 LNHDA and CDR2 SQIVND (reference sequence). The CDR3 consists of 14 residues. The CDR3 sequence is CASSIRGRGYGYTF. Based on the CDR3 plus reference TRBV19 and TRBJ1-2, the full variable domain is DGGITQSPKYLFRKEGQNVTLSCEQNLNHDAMYWYRQDPGQGLRLIYYSQIVNDFQKGDIAEGYSVSREKKESFPLTVTSAQKNPTAFYLCASSIRGRGYGYTFGSGTRLTVV.

The genes are TRBV18 and TRBJ2-6; checking the TCRdb D call of TRBD2 is not possible without DNA. This CDR3 is built from 20 residues. Looked up from germline, CDR1 is KGHSH and CDR2 is LQKENI. CDR3: CASSHGYGRGLPSGANVLTF.

The V gene is TRBV18, the J gene TRBJ2-5; TCRdb proposes TRBD2, but this gene call is untestable without DNA. The CDR3 has 16 amino acids. Germline CDR1 reads KGHSH; CDR2 reads LQKENI. CDR3: CASSPLAGVLQETQYF.

The genes are TRBV7-3 and TRBJ2-1. The CDR3 is 14 amino acids. Germline assignment: CDR1 SGHTA and CDR2 FQGTGA. The CDR3 loop is CASSLGFVGYEQFF.

The CDR3 sequence: CASSSGMGSGAFF. The chain links TRBV6-6 to TRBJ1-1. Germline V gene sequence: CDR1 MNHNY, CDR2 SVGAGI (reference sequence). The CDR3 extends over 13 amino acids.

This chain uses TRBV28 with TRBJ1-1. Germline-derived CDR1 and CDR2 are MDHEN and SYDVKM. The CDR3 contains 12 residues. CDR3 amino acids: CASIHRAAEAFF.